This T cell receptor (beta chain) appears in the sequencing data of a study of control samples from healthy donors and cancer patients. J was trimmed by 2 bases and V by 0 bases; bases with no gene match: 6. Germline V gene lookup returns CDR1 SGHRS and CDR2 YFSETQ. The CDR3 contains 16 residues. Profiled with immunoSEQ multiplex PCR; TCRdb holds only in-frame clones, not every one. The table has about 80,000 clones, roughly 91% seen once. The source is a woman between 55 and 75 years old in good health. The V and J genes are TRBV5-1 and TRBJ2-3, with 7 bases identical to TRBD2. Sequencing was performed on blood. For the CDR3, the DNA is TGCGCCAGCAGCTTGGCTCTAGCGGTTTACACAGATACGCAGTATTTT. It yields the protein CASSLALAVYTDTQYF.